These T cell receptor beta chains were read from a single sample in a study of blood T cell repertoires in COVID-19. Sequencing was performed with immunoSEQ multiplex PCR; in TCRdb, only in-frame clones are kept and a portion is missing. The data hold about 190,000 clones, with approximately 79% observed a single time. Sequencing was performed on peripheral blood. Receptors originate from a woman aged 70-85 years with acute or convalescent COVID-19. CDR3s include the opening cysteine and the closing phenylalanine or tryptophan. The D gene is left open where the match is weak. The size field is filled for only some rows; it gives once, few, many or a size class.

CDR3 length	V gene	D gene	J gene	clone size	CDR3 protein	CDR3 DNA
16	TRBV4-2	TRBD2	TRBJ2-1	.	CASSQGTSGRYNEQFF	TGTGCCAGCAGCCAGGGGACTAGCGGAAGATACAATGAGCAGTTCTTC
14	TRBV6-5	.	TRBJ1-6	.	CASQRDLHYSPLHF	TGTGCCAGCCAGCGGGATTTACATTATTCACCCCTCCACTTT
17	TRBV28	TRBD1	TRBJ1-5	once	CASSLPGQGYSNQPQHF	TGTGCCAGCAGTTTACCGGGACAGGGGTATAGCAATCAGCCCCAGCATTTT
16	TRBV15	.	TRBJ2-6	few	CATGTPVRSGANVLTF	TGTGCCACCGGGACACCTGTGCGCTCTGGGGCCAACGTCCTGACTTTC
14	TRBV5-1	TRBD2	TRBJ2-1	.	CASKGAGGYNEQFF	TGCGCCAGCAAGGGAGCGGGAGGCTACAATGAGCAGTTCTTC
15	TRBV15	.	TRBJ2-7	.	CATSANSGTLYEQYF	TGTGCCACCAGCGCTAATAGCGGTACTCTCTACGAGCAGTACTTC
13	TRBV5-1	.	TRBJ1-2	.	CASSLVPQDGYTF	TGCGCCAGCAGCTTGGTTCCCCAGGATGGCTACACCTTC
13	TRBV7-8	.	TRBJ2-7	.	CASSLAKNYEQYF	TGTGCCAGCAGCTTAGCCAAAAACTACGAGCAGTACTTC
19	TRBV19	TRBD2	TRBJ2-1	.	CASSIVGLAGVQTYNEQFF	TGTGCCAGTAGTATAGTGGGGCTAGCGGGAGTTCAGACGTACAATGAGCAGTTCTTC
13	TRBV6-4	.	TRBJ1-5	.	CASTDSANQPQHF	TGTGCCAGCACCGACAGTGCCAATCAGCCCCAGCATTTT
16	TRBV2	.	TRBJ1-5	.	CASTGDAGSSNQPQHF	TGTGCCAGCACGGGGGATGCTGGATCTAGTAATCAGCCCCAGCATTTT
15	TRBV15	.	TRBJ2-1	.	CATSRDAISFHEQFF	TGTGCCACCAGCAGAGATGCTATCTCGTTCCATGAGCAGTTCTTC
14	TRBV11-2	.	TRBJ2-1	.	CASSLVGGREQQFF	TGTGCCAGCAGCTTAGTGGGGGGGCGGGAACAGCAGTTCTTC
12	TRBV29-1	.	TRBJ2-5	.	CSVGGGGETQYF	TGCAGCGTTGGAGGTGGTGGGGAGACCCAGTACTTC
14	TRBV6-5	TRBD1	TRBJ1-6	.	CASRRDRGHSPLHF	TGTGCCAGCAGGAGAGACAGGGGGCATTCACCCCTCCACTTT
15	TRBV7-2	TRBD2	TRBJ2-7	.	CASSLDGGRAREQYF	TGTGCCAGCAGCTTAGATGGGGGGAGGGCGCGGGAGCAGTACTTC
15	TRBV18	.	TRBJ2-5	.	CASSRTLQGQETQYF	TGTGCCAGCTCACGGACACTGCAGGGCCAAGAGACCCAGTACTTC
17	TRBV7-9	.	TRBJ2-7	few	CASSLRGGIVGKDEQYF	TGTGCCAGCAGCTTACGTGGGGGGATAGTAGGGAAAGACGAGCAGTACTTC
14	TRBV29-1	.	TRBJ1-2	many	CSVDLAESDYGYTF	TGCAGCGTTGATTTGGCGGAGTCGGACTATGGCTACACCTTC
14	TRBV10-3	TRBD1	TRBJ2-5	.	CAISDRTGGETQYF	TGTGCCATCAGTGACCGGACAGGGGGAGAGACCCAGTACTTC
15	TRBV29-1	.	TRBJ2-4	.	CSAQTDKIAKNIQYF	TGCAGCGCGCAGACAGACAAAATAGCCAAAAACATTCAGTACTTC
15	TRBV5-1	TRBD2	TRBJ2-7	.	CASSLEAGGTYEQYF	TGCGCCAGCAGCTTGGAAGCGGGAGGGACCTACGAGCAGTACTTC
14	TRBV6-1	.	TRBJ2-5	once	CASSEARTEETQYF	TGTGCCAGCAGTGAAGCGAGGACAGAGGAGACCCAGTACTTC
13	TRBV13	.	TRBJ2-5	.	CASSSDYGETQYF	TGTGCCAGCAGCTCGGACTATGGGGAGACCCAGTACTTC
13	TRBV6-6	.	TRBJ1-2	large	CASRDTHNYGYTF	TGTGCCAGCAGGGACACGCATAACTATGGCTACACCTTC
12	TRBV6-5	.	TRBJ1-1	once	CASSRLYTEAFF	TGTGCCAGCAGCCGTTTATACACTGAAGCTTTCTTT
15	TRBV5-1	TRBD1	TRBJ1-6	.	CASSLVGQANSPLHF	TGCGCCAGCAGCTTGGTAGGACAGGCGAATTCACCCCTCCACTTT
12	TRBV3-1/TRBV3-2	.	TRBJ2-7	many	CASSQGPYEQYF	TGTGCCAGCAGCCAAGGGCCCTACGAGCAGTACTTC
15	TRBV3-1/TRBV3-2	TRBD1	TRBJ2-7	.	CASSRGTVPTYEQYF	TGTGCCAGCAGCCGGGGGACAGTACCCACCTACGAGCAGTACTTC
15	TRBV24-1	.	TRBJ1-3	.	CATSGGPGSRNTIYF	TGTGCCACCAGTGGGGGCCCAGGGTCGCGAAACACCATATATTTT
19	TRBV6-4	TRBD2	TRBJ2-1	.	CASSTRGTSGTSSYNEQFF	TGTGCCAGCAGTACCCGGGGGACTAGCGGGACGTCCTCCTACAATGAACAGTTCTTC
13	TRBV2	TRBD1	TRBJ2-7	.	CASRHQGAYEQYF	TGTGCCAGCAGGCATCAGGGGGCCTACGAGCAGTACTTC
13	TRBV5-4	.	TRBJ2-1	.	CASSLALYNEQFF	TGTGCCAGCAGCTTGGCTTTGTACAATGAGCAGTTCTTC
15	TRBV15	TRBD1	TRBJ2-2	.	CATSFRQGKIAELFF	TGTGCCACCAGCTTCAGACAGGGTAAAATCGCGGAGCTGTTTTTT
18	TRBV7-6	.	TRBJ2-1	.	CASSLVAPFGYSYNEQFF	TGTGCCAGCAGCTTAGTCGCCCCGTTCGGATACAGCTACAATGAGCAGTTCTTC